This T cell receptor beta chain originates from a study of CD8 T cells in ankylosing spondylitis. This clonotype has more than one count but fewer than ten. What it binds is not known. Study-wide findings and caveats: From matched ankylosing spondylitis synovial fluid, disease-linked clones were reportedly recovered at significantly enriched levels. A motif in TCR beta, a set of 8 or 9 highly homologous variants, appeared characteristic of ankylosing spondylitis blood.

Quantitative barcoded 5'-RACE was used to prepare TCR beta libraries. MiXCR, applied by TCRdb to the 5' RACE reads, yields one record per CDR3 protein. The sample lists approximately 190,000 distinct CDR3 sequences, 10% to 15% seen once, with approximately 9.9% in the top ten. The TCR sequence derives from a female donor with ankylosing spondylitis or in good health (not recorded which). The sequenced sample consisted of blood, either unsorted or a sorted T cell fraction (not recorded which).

Here the CDR3 DNA reads TGCGCCAGCAGCCAAGGCAGACTCCCAACCTCACCCCTCCACTTT. Translation gives CASSQGRLPTSPLHF. This chain connects TRBV4-3 to TRBJ1-6; D gene unclear. V was pared by 1 base and J by 10 bases, with 14 bases between. The CDR3 spans 15 residues. CDR1 and CDR2 from the germline V gene are LGHNA and YSLEER.